This TCR beta chain was retrieved from a study of blood T cell repertoires in COVID-19 (dated by TCRdb to about 2020). Turning to the overall study: Samples covering the acute and convalescent phases of COVID-19 were provided by collaborators in the United States, Italy and Spain. Sample metadata almost always included a de-identified subject ID, COVID-19 status, age in years and sex. The prospective study material was composed of cDNA or gDNA derived from T cells, B-cell-depleted T cells, or PBMCs. The dataset comprised deeply sampled blood TCRbeta repertoires from subjects exposed to, actively infected with, or recovered from COVID-19. The repertoires were released in a freely available public database intended as a resource for research on the immune response to SARS-CoV-2. HLA class I and class II types, where available, came from metadata supplied by the sample provider rather than from assay-based typing. Samples came from the ongoing ImmuneRACE study (first 160 participants) plus 1,254 subjects from 6 global collaborators. General findings and caveats noted by the study authors: How much clinical and demographic metadata was included differed by source and by participant, and the metadata was provided uncurated.

The collaborating institutions used their own protocols to collect whole blood in K2EDTA tubes. Collaborator samples were shipped for TCRbeta analysis as frozen whole blood, isolated PBMCs, or DNA extracted from either sample type. Per the germline V gene, MNHEY is the CDR1 and SVGEGT is the CDR2. The CDR3 numbers 16 residues from cysteine through phenylalanine. Only the CDR3 part of the read is kept: 48 bases, read in frame from the first base. V drops 2 bases and J drops 4 bases, leaving 15 bases in between. As concerns this clone: This receptor's antigen is unknown. No quality values exist for individual bases; no much larger clone is one base distant.

The immunoSEQ Assay, a bias-controlled multiplex PCR, was used to amplify TCRbeta CDR3 regions from genomic DNA. The paper's processing steps were these. The number of nucleated cells in each sample was estimated from the amplification of reference gene primers within the assay. Sequence reads were collapsed and filtered to measure the absolute abundance of every unique TCRbeta CDR3 rearrangement. For each sample, productive Simpson clonality was calculated by taking the square root of Simpson's diversity index across productive rearrangements. The table was pulled from immuneACCESS by TCRdb, which kept in-frame rearrangements only. Such tables lose some clones; where checked, under half of the loss comes from unresolved V genes, and the rest has no known cause. The DNA was the basis for D and trimming; V, J and clone size are from that table. The sample yields 15,000 to 20,000 clones; about nine tenths were counted once. 6% to 8% of the sample is taken by the ten largest.

The chain was built from TRBV6-2 or TRBV6-3 and TRBJ1-5; the D gene lacks a confident call. This receptor was identified in a human donor in a cohort sampled during active COVID-19. The specimen was peripheral blood. The DNA sequence follows: TGTGCCAGCAGTTACGGAGGGTCCGTATGGAATCAGCCCCAGCATTTT. Protein translation: CASSYGGSVWNQPQHF.